This T cell receptor beta chain was recorded in a study of T cells in Graves' hyperthyroidism and ophthalmopathy. Study results and caveats: Within blood appeared most thyroid clonotypes that had expanded above 0.001.

The ends were cut back, 2 bases at V and 2 bases at J, with 13 bases in the middle. The CDR3 is 15 amino acids. Germline V gene lookup returns CDR1 MNHNS and CDR2 SASEGT. Worth noting for this clonotype: Antigen: not known.

Disease duration was under 3 months in the ophthalmopathy patients, who also had a Clinical Activity Score of at least 3 and a NOSPECS grade of at least 4. Reasons for excluding patients were uncontrolled infection, other autoimmune disease, pregnancy or lactation. Fresh peripheral blood, approximately 10 ml, was the source of the PBMCs. Researchers amplified the TCR beta CDR3 regions from RNA transcripts. Using the HTBI primer set, a first-round RT-PCR was run on the TCR CDR3. TCRdb passed the multiplex PCR reads through MiXCR, listing each CDR3 protein once. The sample shows nearly 250,000 distinct CDR3 sequences, over 20% of them seen only once.

This receptor was taken from a woman in her thirties or forties with Graves' ophthalmopathy. Sequences were obtained from blood. The rearrangement uses TRBV6-1 and TRBJ2-7, with a tentative D call TRBD2 (5 bases). CDR3: CASSELSGSTYEQYF. CDR3 in DNA: TGTGCCAGCAGTGAACTCAGCGGCTCAACCTACGAGCAGTACTTC.